The 4 T cell receptor beta chains presented below share a single source sample, sequenced in a study of human T cells and chemical hapten exposure. Someone pulled total RNA out of unfractionated whole blood. The library tagged individual cDNA molecules with unique molecular identifiers. A single record per CDR3 protein comes from TCRdb applying MiXCR to the reads. This table holds about 120,000 distinct CDR3 sequences, about 8.9% found once. The sequencing input was whole blood. Receptor source: a human donor in good health. Some clones in this sample may be carry-over from other donors' samples.

The sample holds a few counts of this clonotype. V usage is TRBV12-3 or TRBV12-4 and J usage is TRBJ2-7, with TRBD2 matching 8 bases. The CDR3 is 15 residues long. Trimming removed 3 bases from V and 1 base from J; junction bases left unmatched: 5. The CDR3 sequence is CASSFGRVLSYEQYF. The DNA of the CDR3 is TGTGCCAGCAGTTTCGGGAGGGTTCTGTCCTACGAGCAGTACTTC.

V is TRBV27 and J is TRBJ2-1; no clear D. The germline V gene has CDR1 MNHEY and CDR2 SMNVEV (reference sequence). The CDR3 spans 14 residues. The V gene lost 7 bases and the J gene lost 4 bases, with 14 bases spanning the gap. Written as DNA, the CDR3 is TGTGCCAGCATCTCTTCTGGACGTTACAATGAGCAGTTCTTC. This sequence encodes CASISSGRYNEQFF.

The chain employs TRBV7-2 and TRBJ2-3; TRBD2 agrees at 11 bases. J gave up 6 bases and V 2 bases, and 4 bases lay outside the gene matches. The CDR3 contains 15 residues. CDR1 SGHTA and CDR2 FQGNSA come from the germline V gene. The CDR3 spells CASSLFLAGGDTQYF. The CDR3 nucleotides are TGTGCCAGCAGCTTATTTCTAGCGGGGGGTGATACGCAGTATTTT.

In this sample, this clonotype turned up a few times. The V call is TRBV9, the J call TRBJ1-2; a weak D match, TRBD1 (5 bases). Germline assignment: CDR1 SGDLS and CDR2 YYNGEE. V was shortened by 0 bases and J by 3 bases, with 15 bases between the two germline ends. The CDR3 sequence is 16 residues long. CDR3 nucleotide sequence: TGTGCCAGCAGCGTAGCTGGAGGGGCGCAGGACTATGGCTACACCTTC. As protein: CASSVAGGAQDYGYTF.